The clone carrying this T cell receptor beta chain was detected only once. V shed 5 bases, J shed 0 bases, and the junction held 4 bases outside the gene matches. The CDR3 spans 14 residues. Germline-derived CDR1 and CDR2 are SNHLY and FYNNEI. This sample was included in a study of blood T cell repertoires in COVID-19. Study at large: Sites across the United States, Italy and Spain contributed samples from acute and convalescent COVID-19. PBMCs, B-cell-depleted T cells, or T cells were the source of the cDNA or gDNA that made up the material.

Under the authors' procedure: By means of reference gene primer amplification, nucleated cell counts were estimated. TCRdb keeps only in-frame clones here, not all; method: immunoSEQ multiplex PCR. D and trimming were read from the DNA, whereas the V and J calls and clone size are those reported in that table. Of more than 100,000 clones detected, over 75% appear once; the ten largest clones hold approximately 16%. The sequencing input was peripheral blood. The chain recombines TRBV2 with TRBJ2-7, with TRBD1 identical over 7 bases. This sequence originates from a man aged 55 to 70 with active or convalescent COVID-19. The CDR3 nucleotides are TGTGCCAGCAGTAAACAGGGGCTCTCCTACGAGCAGTACTTC. Translated: CASSKQGLSYEQYF.